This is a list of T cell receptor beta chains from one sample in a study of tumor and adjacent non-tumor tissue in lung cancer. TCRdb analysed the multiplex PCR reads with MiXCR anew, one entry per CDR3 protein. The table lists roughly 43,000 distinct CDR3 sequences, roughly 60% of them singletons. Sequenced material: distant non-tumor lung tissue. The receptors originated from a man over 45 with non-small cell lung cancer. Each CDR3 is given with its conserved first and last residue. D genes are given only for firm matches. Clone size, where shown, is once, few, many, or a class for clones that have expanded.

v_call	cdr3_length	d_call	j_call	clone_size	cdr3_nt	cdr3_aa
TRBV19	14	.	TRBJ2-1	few	TGTGCCAGTAGTATCGGAGTCCAGGGGCATGAGCAGTTCTTC	CASSIGVQGHEQFF
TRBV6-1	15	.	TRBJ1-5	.	TGTGTCAGCAGTGAAGCTTTACGTTGGGCTCAGCCCCAGCATTTT	CVSSEALRWAQPQHF
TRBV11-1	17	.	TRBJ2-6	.	TGTGCCAGCAGCTCGATTTCAGGGGCTCCTGGGGCCAACGTCCTGACTTTC	CASSSISGAPGANVLTF
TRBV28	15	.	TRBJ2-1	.	TGTGCCAGCAGTTTCCCTAGTGGGCCTTACAATGAGCAGTTCTTC	CASSFPSGPYNEQFF
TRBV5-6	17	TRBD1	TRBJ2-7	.	TGTGCCAACAGCCCCGATCCCGGGACAGGGGGCTTCCACGAGCAGTACTTC	CANSPDPGTGGFHEQYF
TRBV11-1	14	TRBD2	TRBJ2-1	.	TGTGCCAACAGTTTGTTACTAGCGGGATATGAGCAGTTCTTC	CANSLLLAGYEQFF
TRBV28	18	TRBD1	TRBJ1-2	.	TGTGCTAGCAGTTCCTCGGGCCAGGGGGCGCCCCATAACTATGGCTACACCTTC	CASSSSGQGAPHNYGYTF
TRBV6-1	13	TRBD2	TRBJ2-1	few	TGTGGCGGCAGTGAAGGTTGGACTAGTGAGCAGTTCTTC	CGGSEGWTSEQFF
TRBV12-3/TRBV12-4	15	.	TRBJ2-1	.	TGTGCCAGCTCATGGAAGGGGAGCTCCTACAATGAGCAGTTCTTC	CASSWKGSSYNEQFF
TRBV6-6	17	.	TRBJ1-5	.	TGTGCCAACAGACTCCGTACAGGAGGATATAGCAATCAGCCCCAGCATTTT	CANRLRTGGYSNQPQHF
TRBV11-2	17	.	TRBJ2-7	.	TGTGCCAACAGCTTAGGAAGATCAGCTCGGGGGTCCCACGAGCAGTACTTC	CANSLGRSARGSHEQYF
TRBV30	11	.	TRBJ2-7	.	TGTGCCTGGAAGGTCTCCTACGAGAAGTACTTC	CAWKVSYEKYF
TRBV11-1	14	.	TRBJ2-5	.	TGTACCAGCAGCTCGACAGGAAACCGAGAGACCCGGTACTTC	CTSSSTGNRETRYF
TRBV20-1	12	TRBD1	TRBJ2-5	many	TGCAGTGCTTTGACAGGGAAAGAGACCCAGTACTTC	CSALTGKETQYF
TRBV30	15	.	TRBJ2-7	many	TGTGCCTGGAGAGGGGGCGGGATCCCCATCTACGAGCAGTACTTC	CAWRGGGIPIYEQYF
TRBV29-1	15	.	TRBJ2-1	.	TGCTGCGTCGAACCCCTAGCAGGAGGGCAGAATGAGCAGTTCTTC	CCVEPLAGGQNEQFF
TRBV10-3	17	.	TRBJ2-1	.	TGTGCCATCAGTGAGTCAAAGATCACCCTCTTCATCGATGAGGAGTTCTTC	CAISESKITLFIDEEFF
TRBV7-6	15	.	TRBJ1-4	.	TGTGCCAGCAGCCCGACTAGGGGGATCAATGAAAAACTGTTTTTT	CASSPTRGINEKLFF
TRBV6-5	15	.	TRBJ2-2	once	TGTGCCAGCGGTTACTCGACAGGAAACACCGCGGAGCTGTTTTTC	CASGYSTGNTAELFF
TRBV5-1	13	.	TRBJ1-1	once	TGCGCCGCCCGGATAGGGGGGAACACTGAAGTTTTCTTT	CAARIGGNTEVFF
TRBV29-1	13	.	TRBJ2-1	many	TGCAGCGTTGTACTCTATTCCTCCAATGAGCAGTTCTTC	CSVVLYSSNEQFF
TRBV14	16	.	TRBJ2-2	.	TGTACCAGCAGCCAAGACCGACTAGACGGACACCGGGAGCTGTTTTTT	CTSSQDRLDGHRELFF
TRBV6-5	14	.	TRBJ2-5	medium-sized	TGTGCCACCATCGAGGAGGGTTTGGTGGAGACCCAGTACTTC	CATIEEGLVETQYF
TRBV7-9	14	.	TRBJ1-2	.	TGTGCCAGCCCCCCCCTCCAGTCTAGTGATGGCTACACCTTC	CASPPLQSSDGYTF
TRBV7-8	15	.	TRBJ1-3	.	TGTGCCAGCAGCTTGTGGGGCTACTTTGGAAACACCATATATTTT	CASSLWGYFGNTIYF
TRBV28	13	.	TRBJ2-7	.	TGTGCCAGTAGTCCAGTGGCCTCCTACGTGCAGTACTTC	CASSPVASYVQYF
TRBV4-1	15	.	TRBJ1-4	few	TGCGCCAGCAGCTTACAATCTACTAAAGCAGAAAAACTGCTTTTT	CASSLQSTKAEKLLF
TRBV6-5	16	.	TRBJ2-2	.	TGTGCCAGCAGTTATTCAGGAGGGGGACAGACCGGGGAGCTGTTTTTT	CASSYSGGGQTGELFF
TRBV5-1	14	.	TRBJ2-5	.	TGCGCCAGCAGTCTCTCCGAACAAGAAGAGACCCAGTACTTC	CASSLSEQEETQYF